These 12 T cell receptor beta chains were all obtained from the same sample, sequenced in a study of blood T cell repertoires in COVID-19. Only in-frame clones appear in the TCRdb table, and some are missing; sequencing was by immunoSEQ multiplex PCR. This sample carries hundreds of thousands of clones, approximately 86% of them seen once, and the ten largest clones take approximately 1.6%. The material sequenced was PBMCs or T cells enriched from blood (not recorded which). All receptors come from a woman in her forties or fifties who had recovered from COVID-19.

The chain combines TRBV27 with TRBJ2-3, with 13 bases matching TRBD2. With 5 bases clipped from V and 5 bases from J, the junction kept 4 bases outside the gene matches. Germline values: CDR1 MNHEY, CDR2 SMNVEV (reference sequence). The CDR3 sequence is 15 residues long. The CDR3 reads CASSTGTSGVDTQYF. In nucleotides, the CDR3 is TGTGCCAGCAGTACCGGGACTAGCGGGGTAGATACGCAGTATTTT.

Of note for this clone: This may arise from a read error, as a much more abundant clone is one base away. The chain employs TRBV27 and TRBJ1-2; possible D gene TRBD1, 6 bases. Germline V gene lookup returns CDR1 MNHEY and CDR2 SMNVEV (reference sequence). This CDR3 has 13 amino acids. The germline V and J ends were trimmed by 6 bases and 0 bases, with 8 bases remaining between them. The CDR3 is CASSRQANYGYTF. The DNA of the CDR3 is TGTGCCAGCAGCCGACAGGCTAACTATGGCTACACCTTC.

V gene TRBV6-2 or TRBV6-3 combines with J gene TRBJ1-3, with D possibly matching TRBD1 (5 bases). V was trimmed by 5 bases and J by 0 bases, leaving 11 bases between them. Germline V gives CDR1 MNHEY, CDR2 SVGEGT. The CDR3 contains 15 residues. In DNA form, the CDR3 reads TGTGCCAGCAGTCGGGACTCCAACTCTGGAAACACCATATATTTT. This translates into CASSRDSNSGNTIYF.

This clone was seen a single time. This rearrangement joins TRBV7-9 to TRBJ2-7, with 7 bases matching TRBD1. The J segment lost 2 bases and the V segment lost 5 bases, leaving 6 bases of the junction unmatched. This CDR3 region has 14 residues. Germline-derived CDR1 and CDR2 are SEHNR and FQNEAQ (reference sequence). The CDR3 reads CASSKGTVPYEQYF. CDR3 in DNA: TGTGCCAGCAGCAAAGGGACAGTCCCCTACGAGCAGTACTTC.

The CDR3 DNA follows: TGTGCCAGCAGCCCCCGGACAGGGGCGAACACCGGGGAGCTGTTTTTT. It encodes CASSPRTGANTGELFF. The chain has TRBV11-2 and TRBJ2-2; TRBD1 matches 9 bases. The CDR3 totals 16 residues. Germline assignment: CDR1 SGHAT and CDR2 FQNNGV. The V gene end was trimmed by 5 bases and the J gene end by 0 bases; junction bases not matched to a gene: 4.

Here the CDR3 reads CASSLRQGSTGELFF. CDR3 nucleotides: TGCGCCAGCAGCCTAAGACAGGGGAGCACCGGGGAGCTGTTTTTT. V usage is TRBV5-1 and J usage is TRBJ2-2; 8 bases map to TRBD1. Unmatched junction bases numbered 6, after V lost 4 bases and J lost 4 bases. CDR3 length: 15 amino acids. CDR1 is SGHRS, CDR2 YFSETQ, per germline.

V gene TRBV18 combines with J gene TRBJ2-4, with D perhaps TRBD2 (6 bases). The CDR3 is made up of 17 amino acids. The ends were cut back, 2 bases at V and 1 base at J, with 15 bases in the middle. Germline-derived CDR1 and CDR2 are KGHSH and LQKENI. Here the CDR3 reads CASSPNLEGMAKNIQYF. The CDR3 DNA sequence: TGTGCCAGCTCACCAAACCTGGAGGGCATGGCCAAAAACATTCAGTACTTC.

The V call is TRBV20-1, the J call TRBJ1-5; D perhaps matches TRBD1 (6 bases). The CDR3 is 18 amino acids. Germline-derived CDR1 and CDR2 are DFQATT and SNEGSKA (reference sequence). V was shortened by 3 bases and J by 0 bases, with 21 bases between the two germline ends. In DNA form, the CDR3 reads TGCAGTGCTAGTTTTGAGTCGGGGGGCTCCTATAGCAATCAGCCCCAGCATTTT. Protein: CSASFESGGSYSNQPQHF.

The CDR3 reads CASSARQGASTDTQYF. CDR3 in DNA: TGTGCCAGCAGCGCCAGACAGGGGGCTAGCACAGATACGCAGTATTTT. The chain has TRBV5-4 and TRBJ2-3; 10 positions agree with TRBD1. J lost 0 bases, V lost 4 bases, and 5 bases had no gene match. CDR3 size: 16 residues. Germline CDR1 is SGHNT and CDR2 is YYREEE (reference sequence).

This chain links TRBV29-1 with TRBJ1-3; D is unresolved. The V and J ends lost 5 bases and 1 base respectively, with 6 bases between them. The CDR3 totals 12 residues. In germline, CDR1 is SQVTM, CDR2 ANQGSEA. The CDR3 DNA reads as TGCAGCGTTTCCTATTCTGGAAACACCATATATTTT. Its protein is CSVSYSGNTIYF.

The V and J genes are TRBV3-1 (or the pseudogene TRBV3-2) and TRBJ2-2; possibly TRBD2 for D (5 bases). Germline CDR1 LGHDT, CDR2 YNNKEL (reference sequence). V was pared by 5 bases and J by 6 bases, with 10 bases between. The CDR3 contains 13 residues. CDR3: CASSSAGAGELFF. CDR3 sequence (DNA): TGTGCCAGCAGCTCGGCCGGGGCCGGGGAGCTGTTTTTT.

This clone turned up a few times. V is TRBV27 and J is TRBJ2-2; TRBD2 agrees at 11 bases. The CDR3 sequence is 16 residues long. Germline V gene sequence: CDR1 MNHEY, CDR2 SMNVEV (reference sequence). V shed 10 bases, J shed 2 bases, and the junction held 9 bases outside the gene matches. The CDR3 sequence is CATMGLAAENTGELFF. The CDR3 DNA reads TGTGCCACCATGGGACTAGCGGCTGAAAACACCGGGGAGCTGTTTTTT.